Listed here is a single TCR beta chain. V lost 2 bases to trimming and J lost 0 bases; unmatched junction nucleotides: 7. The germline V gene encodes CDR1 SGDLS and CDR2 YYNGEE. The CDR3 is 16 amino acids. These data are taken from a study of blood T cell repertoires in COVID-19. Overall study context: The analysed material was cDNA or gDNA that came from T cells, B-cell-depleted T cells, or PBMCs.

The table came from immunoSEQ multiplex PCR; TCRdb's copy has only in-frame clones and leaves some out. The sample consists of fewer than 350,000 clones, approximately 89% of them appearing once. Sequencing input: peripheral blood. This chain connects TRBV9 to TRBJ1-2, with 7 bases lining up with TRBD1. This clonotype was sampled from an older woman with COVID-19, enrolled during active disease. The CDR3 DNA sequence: TGTGCCAGCAGCGTCGGGCCAGGGGGATCTAACTATGGCTACACCTTC. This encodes CASSVGPGGSNYGYTF.